The clone carrying this T cell receptor (beta chain) has more than one count but fewer than ten. Antigen: not known. Approximately 9.1 milliliters was the volume of peripheral blood drawn from each donor. Per sample, no less than 5 micrograms of total RNA were extracted. V was pared by 2 bases and J by 4 bases, with 9 bases between. The germline gives CDR1 MNHEY, CDR2 SMNVEV (reference sequence). The CDR3 extends over 15 amino acids. This sample is part of a study of blood T cells in healthy people across ages. Study outcomes and limitations: Estimated diversity that came from one million T cells was considered an underestimate. In long-lived donors, naive CD4+ cell counts and diversity exceeded those of aged donors.

Alongside a J-beta primer mix, a sample-barcoded 5' primer served in a second PCR lasting about 6 to 12 cycles. TCRdb redid the calling of the 5' RACE reads with MiXCR, one entry per CDR3 protein. The table includes approximately 730,000 distinct CDR3 sequences, approximately 43% detected once. The receptor was isolated from an older woman in good health. The source material was blood. This sequence joins TRBV27 and TRBJ1-6, with D uncertain. CDR3 bases: TGTGCCAGCAGTTTACTTCACGCATATAATTCACCCCTCCACTTT. Its translation is CASSLLHAYNSPLHF.